These T cell receptor beta chains were read from a single sample in a study of TIL therapy for anti-PD-1-resistant metastatic lung cancer. Data came from immunoSEQ multiplex PCR; TCRdb stores just in-frame clones and leaves some out. The data contain just over 20,000 clones, 60% to 85% of them singletons. Sequencing was performed on blood, taken at baseline. Every receptor here comes from a person between 25 and 80 years old with non-small cell lung cancer. CDR3s include the opening cysteine and the closing phenylalanine or tryptophan. D genes are given only for firm matches. Clone size is given for some rows only: seen once, a few or many times, or a class if the clone is expanded.

TRBV4-3,TRBJ1-4,-,TRBD1,CASSQETGTGDEKLFF,TGCGCCAGCAGCCAAGAGACCGGGACAGGGGATGAAAAACTGTTTTTT
TRBV19,TRBJ2-2,few,TRBD1,CASRIGQGLFF,TGTGCCAGTAGAATCGGACAGGGCCTGTTTTTT
TRBV11-2,TRBJ2-7,-,TRBD2,CASSQVAGPYEQYF,TGTGCCAGCAGCCAAGTAGCGGGCCCCTACGAGCAGTACTTC
TRBV5-1,TRBJ1-3,few,-,CASSLSGRNTIYF,TGCGCCAGCAGCTTGTCAGGGAGAAACACCATATATTTT
TRBV15,TRBJ2-7,-,-,CATSSNRAAYEQYF,TGTGCCACCAGCAGCAACAGGGCCGCCTACGAGCAGTACTTC
TRBV19,TRBJ1-2,-,TRBD1,CASSWTGRNYGYTF,TGTGCCAGTAGCTGGACAGGTCGAAACTATGGCTACACCTTC
TRBV5-4,TRBJ2-1,-,-,CASSLGGRSNNEQFF,TGTGCCAGCAGCTTGGGGGGGCGTTCTAACAATGAGCAGTTCTTC
TRBV30,TRBJ1-4,few,TRBD1,CAWSVIQGEKLFF,TGTGCCTGGAGTGTGATACAGGGGGAAAAACTGTTTTTT
TRBV27,TRBJ2-3,few,-,CASSLSSAGDTQYF,TGTGCCAGCAGTTTGTCTAGCGCGGGAGATACGCAGTATTTT
TRBV28,TRBJ1-1,-,-,CASSLPEGVLNAFF,TGTGCCAGCAGTTTACCGGAGGGGGTCTTGAATGCTTTCTTT
TRBV29-1,TRBJ1-5,-,-,CSVAGGQSNQPQHF,TGCAGCGTCGCAGGAGGGCAAAGCAATCAGCCCCAGCATTTT
TRBV5-1,TRBJ2-7,once,TRBD1,CASSSTGGLSYEQYF,TGCGCCAGCAGCTCGACAGGGGGGTTGTCCTACGAGCAGTACTTC
TRBV7-2,TRBJ2-5,few,-,CASSRASLVQETQYF,TGTGCCAGCAGCAGAGCTTCACTAGTCCAGGAGACCCAGTACTTC
TRBV15,TRBJ2-7,once,-,CATSRDLSYEQYF,TGTGCCACCAGCAGGGACCTCTCCTACGAGCAGTACTTC
TRBV28,TRBJ2-7,-,-,CASSTRWSSSYEQYF,TGTGCCAGCAGTACCCGGTGGTCTAGCAGCTACGAGCAGTACTTC
TRBV7-6,TRBJ1-6,-,-,CASSRAGGLDNSPLHF,TGTGCCAGCAGCCGGGCGGGAGGGCTCGATAATTCACCCCTCCACTTT
TRBV28,TRBJ1-4,-,TRBD1,CASSSGTGSVEKLFF,TGTGCCAGCAGTTCGGGGACAGGGAGTGTTGAAAAACTGTTTTTT
TRBV5-6,TRBJ2-5,few,-,CASSWGTALGTQYF,TGTGCCAGCAGCTGGGGGACGGCCCTGGGGACCCAGTACTTC
TRBV10-3,TRBJ2-7,-,TRBD2,CAISDPGASGSYEQYF,TGTGCCATCAGTGACCCCGGTGCTAGCGGCTCCTACGAGCAGTACTTC
TRBV19,TRBJ2-1,few,TRBD2,CASSFAGGNNEQFF,TGTGCCAGTAGTTTTGCGGGGGGCAACAATGAGCAGTTCTTC
TRBV10-2,TRBJ2-3,-,TRBD2,CASSESGGGTDTQYF,TGCGCCAGCAGTGAAAGCGGGGGGGGCACAGATACGCAGTATTTT
TRBV7-9,TRBJ2-3,-,TRBD2,CASSSDGGAGGPADTQYF,TGTGCCAGCAGCTCAGATGGAGGGGCGGGAGGACCCGCAGATACGCAGTATTTT
TRBV27,TRBJ2-2,once,TRBD2,CASSLSIAGGQVGELFF,TGTGCCAGCAGTTTATCGATAGCGGGAGGGCAGGTCGGGGAGCTGTTTTTT
TRBV27,TRBJ2-7,once,-,CASSSPPRTYEQYF,TGTGCCAGCAGTTCCCCCCCAAGGACCTACGAGCAGTACTTC
TRBV6-7,TRBJ2-1,-,-,CASSYPFGAQNEQFF,TGTGCCAGCAGTTACCCCTTCGGAGCCCAGAATGAGCAGTTCTTC
TRBV12-5,TRBJ2-5,few,TRBD2,CASGLMRGLAGIQETQYF,TGTGCTAGTGGTTTGATGAGAGGACTAGCGGGGATCCAAGAGACCCAGTACTTC
TRBV27,TRBJ1-5,-,-,CASKFTPGSNQPQHF,TGTGCCAGCAAGTTTACCCCTGGGAGCAATCAGCCCCAGCATTTT
TRBV27,TRBJ2-2,-,-,CASSLNSWGIGGELFF,TGTGCCAGCAGTTTAAATTCGTGGGGGATAGGCGGGGAGCTGTTTTTT
TRBV2,TRBJ1-3,-,-,CASLEVTAGNTIYF,TGTGCCAGCCTGGAAGTAACGGCTGGAAACACCATATATTTT
TRBV7-2,TRBJ2-1,-,TRBD2,CASSLIRGGQFF,TGTGCCAGCAGCTTAATTCGCGGGGGGCAGTTCTTC
TRBV5-1,TRBJ2-2,-,TRBD1,CASSLIPGGITGELFF,TGCGCCAGCAGCTTGATTCCAGGGGGCATCACCGGGGAGCTGTTTTTT
TRBV7-9,TRBJ2-7,few,-,CASSLMGGGPYEQYF,TGTGCCAGCAGCTTAATGGGTGGGGGGCCCTACGAGCAGTACTTC
TRBV5-1,TRBJ2-7,-,-,CASGGTGSYEQYF,TGCGCCAGCGGAGGGACTGGCTCCTACGAGCAGTACTTC
TRBV28,TRBJ2-1,-,TRBD2,CASSPLESGSWGEQFF,TGTGCCAGCAGCCCTCTAGAGAGCGGGAGTTGGGGTGAGCAGTTCTTC